Shown below are 5 T cell receptor beta chains from a single sample sequenced in a study of cytomegalovirus exposure and HLA in healthy donors. PCR involved 60 Vbeta and 13 Jbeta primers. The repertoire was sequenced with immunoSEQ multiplex PCR; TCRdb's copy has only in-frame clones and lacks some. Its listing shows around 140,000 clones. The specimen was PBMCs. Receptors were obtained from a woman aged 50 to 60 in good health and CMV-seronegative.

The V gene is TRBV28, the J gene TRBJ1-5, with TRBD1 matching over 9 bases. Trimming at V came to 5 bases and at J to 0 bases, leaving 11 bases not matched to a gene. The CDR3 has 18 residues. Germline CDR1 reads MDHEN; CDR2 reads SYDVKM. The CDR3 DNA sequence: TGTGCCAGCAGTCTGTCCCGGACAGGGGCTTATAGCAATCAGCCCCAGCATTTT. Translated: CASSLSRTGAYSNQPQHF. Full variable domain (outside the CDR3, taken from reference TRBV28 and TRBJ1-5): DVKVTQSSRYLVKRTGEKVFLECVQDMDHENMFWYRQDPGLGLRLIYFSYDVKMKEKGDIPEGYSVSREKKERFSLILESASTNQTSMYLCASSLSRTGAYSNQPQHFGDGTRLSIL.

The genes are TRBV19 and TRBJ2-1, with D possibly TRBD1 on 5 matching bases. V lost 3 bases and J lost 1, with 16 bases in between. CDR3 length equals 17 residues. The V gene's germline CDR1 is LNHDA and CDR2 SQIVND (reference sequence). CDR3 nucleotide sequence: TGTGCCAGTAGTATCCCACCCGGACATAAATCCTACAATGAGCAGTTCTTC. Translated, it gives CASSIPPGHKSYNEQFF. The variable domain in full, with the rest retrieved from reference TRBV19 and TRBJ2-1, is DGGITQSPKYLFRKEGQNVTLSCEQNLNHDAMYWYRQDPGQGLRLIYYSQIVNDFQKGDIAEGYSVSREKKESFPLTVTSAQKNPTAFYLCASSIPPGHKSYNEQFFGPGTRLTVL.

The CDR3 region is CASSSVGLAQETQYF. CDR3 sequence (DNA): TGTGCCAGCAGCTCAGTTGGACTAGCCCAAGAGACCCAGTACTTC. The chain is built from TRBV7-2 and TRBJ2-5; the match to TRBD2 covers 8 bases. In germline, CDR1 is SGHTA, CDR2 FQGNSA. Unmatched junction bases numbered 5, after V lost 4 bases and J lost 1 base. This CDR3 has 15 residues. The whole variable domain, filled in from reference TRBV7-2 and TRBJ2-5, reads GAGVSQSPSNKVTEKGKDVELRCDPISGHTALYWYRQSLGQGLEFLIYFQGNSAPDKSGLPSDRFSAERTGGSVSTLTIQRTQQEDSAVYLCASSSVGLAQETQYFGPGTRLLVL.

As regards this clone: This CDR3 is also generated by other DNA sequences in the sample. The chain is built from TRBV5-1 and TRBJ2-7; D unclear. This CDR3 is built from 15 residues. Per germline, CDR1 SGHRS and CDR2 YFSETQ. V was shortened by 0 bases and J by 0 bases, with 10 bases between the two germline ends. Here the CDR3 reads CASSLAELSSYEQYF. In DNA form, the CDR3 reads TGCGCCAGCAGCTTGGCCGAGCTTAGCTCCTACGAGCAGTACTTC.

The rearrangement uses TRBV6-5 and TRBJ1-2; D call uncertain. CDR3 length: 13 amino acids. The V end was cut by 4 bases, the J end by 0 bases, with 6 bases between. The germline V gene has CDR1 MNHEY and CDR2 SVGAGI. The CDR3 region has the DNA TGTGCCAGCAGTTGGGCAACTAACTATGGCTACACCTTC. It translates to CASSWATNYGYTF.